The 21 T cell receptor beta chains presented below share a single source sample, sequenced in a study of neurological immune-mediated disorders. MiXCR, run by TCRdb on the 5' RACE reads, gives a single entry per CDR3 protein. The sample carries under 85,000 distinct CDR3 sequences, 10% recorded once. Sequencing was carried out using PBMCs. All receptors derive from a man aged 35 to 55 in good health.

At least ten counts were recorded for this clonotype. The V gene is TRBV7-9, the J gene TRBJ2-5, with 8 bases that match TRBD1. The junction had 3 bases not matched to a gene; V was cut back by 1 base and J by 5 bases. Germline V gene data show CDR1 as SEHNR and CDR2 as FQNEAQ (reference sequence). The CDR3 is 14 amino acids. The DNA of the CDR3 is TGTGCCAGCAGCTTAGAGCAGGGGGCGGAGACCCAGTACTTC. It codes for CASSLEQGAETQYF.

This clonotype was counted ten times or more. The CDR3 coding sequence is TGTGCCAGCAGTTACGAAGGACAGGGGGATGAAGCTTTCTTT. Translation gives CASSYEGQGDEAFF. The J gene is TRBJ1-1, the V gene TRBV6-5; 10 bases agree with TRBD1. Trimming at V came to 2 bases and at J to 7 bases, leaving 4 bases not matched to a gene. Germline-derived CDR1 and CDR2 are MNHEY and SVGAGI. This CDR3 comprises 14 residues.

On this clonotype: The junction does not match germline at one end; this may be a read error. The V and J genes are TRBV10-1 and TRBJ2-1; D call uncertain. CDR3 length: 12 amino acids. Per the germline V gene, CDR1 is WNHNN and CDR2 is SYGVQD (reference sequence). CDR3 loop: CSSSESSAEQFF. The CDR3 bases are TGCTCCAGCAGTGAGTCGAGCGCTGAACAGTTCTTC.

This clonotype was recorded a few times. This chain uses TRBV7-2 with TRBJ1-3; D may be TRBD1 (5 bases). Germline V lookup: CDR1 SGHTA, CDR2 FQGNSA. The CDR3 length is 14 residues. V lost 7 bases to trimming and J lost 3 bases, with 13 bases between them. The CDR3 DNA reads as TGTGCCAGCACCACGGCAGGGCTTGGAAACACCATATATTTT. The encoded protein is CASTTAGLGNTIYF.

This clonotype was counted many times. This chain joins TRBV6-6 and TRBJ1-6; the match to TRBD1 covers 10 bases. The germline gives CDR1 MNHNY, CDR2 SVGAGI (reference sequence). There are 14 residues in the CDR3. V gave up 5 bases and J gave up 8 bases; unmatched junction bases: 3. The CDR3 loop is CASSKDRGHSPLHF. CDR3 DNA: TGTGCCAGCAGTAAAGACAGGGGGCATTCACCCCTCCACTTT.

This clonotype has ten or more counts. This chain uses TRBV6-5 with TRBJ2-3; D ambiguous. Trimming pared 0 bases from V and 5 bases from J, leaving 6 bases between. CDR1 MNHEY and CDR2 SVGAGI come from the germline V gene. CDR3 length: 13 residues. The CDR3 loop reads CASSYSSGDTQYF. CDR3 coding DNA: TGTGCCAGCAGTTACTCGTCCGGAGATACGCAGTATTTT.

This clonotype was found many times. The chain links TRBV20-1 to TRBJ2-5, with D unclear. The CDR3 is made up of 13 amino acids. V lost 0 bases and J lost 5, with 10 bases in between. Germline loops: CDR1 DFQATT, CDR2 SNEGSKA (reference sequence). This CDR3 is CSARDSGHETQYF. CDR3 nucleotides: TGCAGTGCTAGAGATTCGGGTCACGAGACCCAGTACTTC.

The chain couples TRBV7-2 to TRBJ2-3, with D maybe TRBD2 (6 bases). Germline V gene sequence: CDR1 SGHTA, CDR2 FQGNSA. This CDR3 comprises 16 residues. V lost 1 base, J lost 3 bases, and 14 bases lay in between. For the CDR3, the DNA is TGTGCCAGCAGCTTAGTGCGGGGAGCCAGAACAGATACGCAGTATTTT. Translating gives CASSLVRGARTDTQYF.

This clonotype was observed at least ten times. The chain is built from TRBV20-1 and TRBJ2-3; D is unclear. This CDR3 contains 12 residues. Per germline, CDR1 DFQATT and CDR2 SNEGSKA (reference sequence). Trimming took 5 bases from V and 2 from J, leaving 8 bases between them. CDR3 in DNA: TGCAGTGCTCCTCCTTCCACAGATACGCAGTATTTT. Protein sequence: CSAPPSTDTQYF.

The chain carries TRBV7-2 and TRBJ2-7; the match to TRBD1 covers 11 bases. The CDR3 spans 15 residues. Germline V gene data show CDR1 as SGHTA and CDR2 as FQGNSA. The V and J ends lost 5 bases and 0 bases, in that order; junction bases with no gene match: 3. In nucleotides, the CDR3 is TGTGCCAGCAGCCACGGGACAGGGGGCTCCTACGAGCAGTACTTC. Translating it yields CASSHGTGGSYEQYF. The complete variable domain, with remaining parts taken from reference TRBV7-2 and TRBJ2-7, reads GAGVSQSPSNKVTEKGKDVELRCDPISGHTALYWYRQSLGQGLEFLIYFQGNSAPDKSGLPSDRFSAERTGGSVSTLTIQRTQQEDSAVYLCASSHGTGGSYEQYFGPGTRLTVT.

This clonotype was seen at least ten times. The J gene is TRBJ2-2, the V gene TRBV18; D unresolved. This CDR3 comprises 13 residues. Germline V gene lookup returns CDR1 KGHSH and CDR2 LQKENI. V was clipped by 4 bases and J by 0 bases, with 3 bases between them. CDR3 DNA: TGTGCCAGCTCACGACCGAACACCGGGGAGCTGTTTTTT. As protein: CASSRPNTGELFF.

This clonotype was seen at least ten times. This chain links TRBV20-1 with TRBJ2-3, with a tentative D call TRBD2 (6 bases). Germline CDR1 is DFQATT and CDR2 is SNEGSKA (reference sequence). The CDR3 extends over 15 amino acids. V shed 0 bases and J shed 2 bases, with 12 bases lying between them. The CDR3, as DNA: TGCAGTGCTAGAGATGGGGACTCCTACACAGATACGCAGTATTTT. Its protein product is CSARDGDSYTDTQYF.

In this sample, this clonotype turned up many times. The DNA of the CDR3 is TGTGCCATCAACGCCGACAGTGCTGATGGCTACACCTTC. Translated, it gives CAINADSADGYTF. The V call is TRBV10-3, the J call TRBJ1-2, with D tentatively TRBD1 (5 bases). CDR1 is ENHRY, CDR2 SYGVKD, per germline. This CDR3 is 13 amino acids long. V lost 7 bases and J lost 6, with 15 bases in between.

This clonotype was found many times. The V and J genes are TRBV29-1 and TRBJ2-1; the D gene is possibly TRBD1 (6 bases). The CDR3 is 15 amino acids. V was trimmed by 6 bases and J by 1 base, leaving 16 bases between them. CDR1 is SQVTM and CDR2 is ANQGSEA in the germline V gene. CDR3 nucleotides: TGCAGCGTACCTCTTACGACAGGTTCCTACAATGAGCAGTTCTTC. Translated: CSVPLTTGSYNEQFF.

This clonotype was seen many times. The chain is built from TRBV3-1 and TRBJ1-3; D is undetermined. V lost 2 bases and J lost 0, with 8 bases in between. The CDR3 length is 15 residues. Germline values: CDR1 LGHDT, CDR2 YNNKEL (reference sequence). CDR3 DNA: TGTGCCAGCAGCCAACAGAGGGTCTCTGGAAACACCATATATTTT. Amino acid sequence: CASSQQRVSGNTIYF.

This clonotype has at least ten counts. This chain joins TRBV6-5 and TRBJ2-2; D call uncertain. CDR1 is MNHEY, CDR2 SVGAGI, per germline. The germline V and J ends were trimmed by 10 bases and 4 bases, with 10 bases remaining between them. The CDR3 sequence is 12 residues long. DNA of the CDR3: TGTGCCACTAGGCGGCTCACCGGGGAGCTGTTTTTT. This sequence encodes CATRRLTGELFF.

This clonotype was recorded many times. The rearrangement links TRBV5-1 to TRBJ2-1; a possible D gene is TRBD1 (5 bases). The CDR3 is 16 residues long. Germline V gene sequence: CDR1 SGHRS, CDR2 YFSETQ. The V and J ends lost 0 bases and 5 bases respectively, with 15 bases between them. In nucleotides, the CDR3 is TGCGCCAGCAGCTTGGCCCTAGTAGCAGGGAACAATGAGCAGTTCTTC. It specifies CASSLALVAGNNEQFF.

This chain links TRBV29-1 with TRBJ2-7; the match to TRBD1 covers 7 bases. V lost 4 bases to trimming and J lost 4 bases; unmatched junction nucleotides: 4. CDR1 SQVTM and CDR2 ANQGSEA come from the germline V gene. This CDR3 spans 12 amino acids. This CDR3 is CSVAQTGYEQYF. The CDR3 DNA reads as TGCAGCGTTGCCCAGACAGGGTACGAGCAGTACTTC.

This clonotype was seen repeatedly, ten times or more. The V call is TRBV5-1, the J call TRBJ1-1; D gene unclear. V lost 0 bases and J lost 0, with 12 bases in between. Germline lookup yields CDR1 SGHRS and CDR2 YFSETQ. The CDR3 spans 16 residues. The CDR3 region has the DNA TGCGCCAGCAGCTTGGGAAGAAACTCCATGAACACTGAAGCTTTCTTT. Encoded protein: CASSLGRNSMNTEAFF.

This clonotype was seen repeatedly, ten times or more. The chain joins TRBV14 to TRBJ2-7; D might be TRBD1 (5 bases). The CDR3 has 16 residues. Trimming removed 0 bases at V and 3 bases at J, with 15 bases between. Germline V CDR1 and CDR2: SGHDN, FVKESK. DNA for the CDR3: TGTGCCAGCAGCCAAGAGGGGCAGGGTTTGATCTACGAGCAGTACTTC. Encoded protein: CASSQEGQGLIYEQYF.

This clonotype has a count of ten or more. The rearrangement links TRBV29-1 to TRBJ1-2; a weak D match, TRBD1 (5 bases). Trimming stripped 4 bases from V and 4 bases from J, with 13 bases between. The CDR3 consists of 13 residues. Germline V gene data show CDR1 as SQVTM and CDR2 as ANQGSEA. The CDR3 nucleotides are TGCAGCGTTGGGGTTGGGACTCTCTATGGCTACACCTTC. This encodes CSVGVGTLYGYTF. Combining the CDR3 with reference TRBV29-1 and TRBJ1-2 gives the whole variable domain SAVISQKPSRDICQRGTSLTIQCQVDSQVTMMFWYRQQPGQSLTLIATANQGSEATYESGFVIDKFPISRPNLTFSTLTVSNMSPEDSSIYLCSVGVGTLYGYTFGSGTRLTVV.